The present entry profiles one T cell receptor beta chain with its context. The antigen remains undetermined. These data originate in a study of regulatory T cells in long-lasting Graves disease. Study context: Over 5 years of antithyroid drugs with positive TSH receptor antibodies was taken to mean persistent Graves' disease. Study-level results: Persistent disease favored TRBV28, TRBJ1-2 and TRBJ2-5. Patients whose Graves' disease persisted exhibited lower TCR diversity than those newly diagnosed. Tissue studied was limited to peripheral blood, excluding thyroid tissue.

Time point specified: persistent/refractory GD, antithyroid drugs over 5 years with positive TRAb. With RNA extracted from PBMCs as input, the TCR library was made. The CDR3 has 11 amino acids. Germline loops: CDR1 MNHEY, CDR2 SVGEGT. The germline V and J ends were trimmed by 7 bases and 6 bases, with 10 bases remaining between them. CDR3 regions were amplified by Arm-PCR using iRepertoire HTBI primers to build TCR beta libraries. TCRdb redid the calling of the multiplex PCR reads with MiXCR, one entry per CDR3 protein. The table shows roughly 490,000 distinct CDR3 sequences, with 22% occurring only once.

This TCR came from a female donor with Graves disease. The sequencing used peripheral blood mononuclear cells (PBMCs), collected when the disease was refractory, from a patient treated with antithyroid drugs. The chain uses TRBV6-2 or TRBV6-3 and TRBJ2-7; D not certain. The CDR3 loop reads CASNWAGEQYF. The CDR3 DNA reads as TGTGCCAGCAACTGGGCAGGCGAGCAGTACTTC.